This TCR beta chain was sequenced during a study of patients and donors after allogeneic stem cell transplantation. TCRdb passed the RT-PCR reads through MiXCR, listing each CDR3 protein once. This repertoire shows about 2,700 distinct CDR3 sequences, about 4% found once; its top ten account for approximately 37%. This clonotype was seen many times. Germline V gene lookup returns CDR1 LGHDT and CDR2 YNNKEL (reference sequence). This CDR3 spans 14 amino acids. With 3 bases removed from V and 2 bases from J, the gap between germline ends came to 9 bases. The clonotype originates from a human donor who was either an allogeneic HSCT recipient or a stem cell or donor lymphocyte infusion donor (not recorded which). It is not recorded whose cells these are; they may come from a transplant donor. V is TRBV3-1 and J is TRBJ2-3; tentatively, D is TRBD2 (6 bases). Sample: blood, either unsorted or a sorted T cell fraction (not recorded which). The CDR3: CASSQLATTDTQYF. Written as DNA, the CDR3 is TGTGCCAGCAGCCAGCTAGCGACCACAGATACGCAGTATTTT.